This T cell receptor (beta chain) was recorded in a study of shared clonotypes between healthy human individuals. About the research overall: A donor's plate count was three for CD4 naive and three for CD4 memory; CD8 naive had two and CD8 memory one.

The study enrolled healthy HIV-negative adults without recent acute infections or vaccinations as donors. The assay was immunoSEQ multiplex PCR, and TCRdb's table has in-frame clones only and misses some. Found here are about 710,000 clones, less than 80% of them singletons; the top ten hold 1.5% to 2%. Many counts were recorded for this clone. Antigen specificity is unknown. The junction and the germline gene differ at one end; a read error may be behind it. This CDR3 is built from 14 residues. Looked up from germline, CDR1 is SGHRS and CDR2 is YFSETQ. Whole-study findings and limits: Sampling covered blood only; tissue repertoires likely differ. Large sequencing depth failed to make sorted-subset sequencing complete, rarefaction showed.

This TCR came from a woman younger than 45 in good health. The sample consisted of memory CD4+ T cells sorted from blood. Documented subset: CD45RA-negative fraction. This chain uses TRBV5-1 with TRBJ1-3; the D is unclear. The CDR3 nucleotides read TGCGCCAGCACCTTGGGAGGGAGCGGAAACACCATATATTTT. Translated: CASTLGGSGNTIYF.